The 14 T cell receptor beta chains in this list originate from one sample, sequenced in a study of blood T cell repertoires in COVID-19. Measured with immunoSEQ multiplex PCR; TCRdb has only the in-frame clones, and not every one. The data contain 200,000 to 250,000 clones, 80% to 85% of them seen just once; the ten biggest clones take up approximately 6.2%. The sample consisted of PBMCs or T cells enriched from blood (not recorded which). The receptor set was obtained from a woman aged 35 to 49 who had recovered from COVID-19.

The rearrangement links TRBV5-4 to TRBJ2-2; D ambiguous. This CDR3 comprises 14 residues. Per the germline V gene, CDR1 is SGHNT and CDR2 is YYREEE (reference sequence). Between the trimmed V and J ends, which lost 0 bases and 6 bases, there was a span of 9 bases. The CDR3 DNA reads as TGTGCCAGCAGCTTGGGCCGAGTTCCCGGGGAGCTGTTTTTT. It yields the protein CASSLGRVPGELFF. The full variable domain, rest sourced from reference TRBV5-4 and TRBJ2-2, is ETGVTQSPTHLIKTRGQQVTLRCSSQSGHNTVSWYQQALGQGPQFIFQYYREEENGRGNFPPRFSGLQFPNYSSELNVNALELDDSALYLCASSLGRVPGELFFGEGSRLTVL.

V is TRBV11-2 and J is TRBJ2-1; 12 bases are a match to TRBD2. The CDR3 loop spans 17 amino acids. Germline CDR1 SGHAT, CDR2 FQNNGV. The V segment lost 5 bases and the J segment 5 bases; nucleotides outside the gene matches: 10. CDR3 sequence: CASSPRLAGGPNNEQFF. The DNA for the CDR3 is TGTGCCAGCAGCCCCAGGCTAGCGGGAGGGCCTAACAATGAGCAGTTCTTC.

By share, this clone counts as medium-sized. In nucleotides, the CDR3 is TGTGCCAGCAGCACTACGGCCAGGGGGGATCGGGATGGCTACACCTTC. It specifies CASSTTARGDRDGYTF. The chain joins TRBV21-1 to TRBJ1-2; TRBD1 is the table's D call, not checked against the DNA. TRBV21-1 is flagged as a pseudogene. The CDR3 is 16 residues long.

The chain recombines TRBV7-9 with TRBJ2-1, with 11 bases matching TRBD2. J gave up 5 bases and V 0 bases, and 0 bases lay outside the gene matches. Looked up from germline, CDR1 is SEHNR and CDR2 is FQNEAQ (reference sequence). The CDR3 loop spans 15 amino acids. CDR3 DNA: TGTGCCAGCAGCTTAGCGGGACTAGCGGACAATGAGCAGTTCTTC. Translating gives CASSLAGLADNEQFF.

The chain recombines TRBV4-3 with TRBJ2-1; 9 nucleotides align to TRBD2. Germline lookup yields CDR1 LGHNA and CDR2 YSLEER. This CDR3 has 15 amino acids. The ends lost 5 bases at V and 2 bases at J; junction bases unmatched: 4. CDR3 sequence (DNA): TGCGCCAGCAGCAAACTAGCGGGCCCCTACAATGAGCAGTTCTTC. Translating it yields CASSKLAGPYNEQFF.

This clone was observed a few times. This chain joins TRBV25-1 and TRBJ1-6, with a possible D match to TRBD1 (6 bases). This CDR3 has 15 residues. Deletions cut 3 bases from V and 8 bases from J, with 14 bases between. Germline V gene lookup returns CDR1 MGHDK and CDR2 SYGVNS. This chain's CDR3 is CASSDDRRPDSPLHF. The CDR3 nucleotides are TGTGCCAGCAGTGACGACAGGCGTCCTGATTCACCCCTCCACTTT.

The chain combines TRBV19 with TRBJ2-1; tentatively, D is TRBD2 (5 bases). The CDR3 runs 17 residues. Trimming removed 6 bases at V and 6 bases at J, with 24 bases between. Germline CDR1 and CDR2: LNHDA and SQIVND (reference sequence). CDR3 sequence: CASRLQVMVGAPNEQFF. The CDR3 DNA sequence: TGTGCCAGTAGGCTGCAGGTAATGGTGGGAGCTCCCAATGAGCAGTTCTTC.

This clone was observed a few times. The chain joins TRBV4-1 to TRBJ1-5; D not resolved. Per the germline V gene, CDR1 is MGHRA and CDR2 is YSYEKL. The CDR3 has 14 residues. Trimming shortened V by 3 bases and J by 6 bases, and 12 bases separated the two germline ends. The CDR3 spells CASSHVGDGQPQHF. For the CDR3, the DNA is TGCGCCAGCAGCCACGTGGGCGACGGTCAGCCCCAGCATTTT.

V and J are TRBV10-3 and TRBJ2-2; 12 bases agree with TRBD1. Trimming took 10 bases from V and 4 from J; bases not matched to a gene: 10. The CDR3 totals 16 residues. Germline V CDR1 and CDR2: ENHRY, SYGVKD. This CDR3 reads CATGRDRGRGTGELFF. CDR3 sequence (DNA): TGTGCCACCGGCCGGGACAGGGGGCGCGGCACCGGGGAGCTGTTTTTT.

The chain is built from TRBV11-2 and TRBJ2-4; 7 bases fit TRBD2. After removal of 2 bases from V and 7 bases from J, the junction contained 5 bases not matched to a gene. The CDR3 is made up of 14 amino acids. CDR1 is SGHAT, CDR2 FQNNGV, per germline. CDR3 protein: CASSLFRGGNIQYF. The CDR3 nucleotides read TGTGCCAGCAGCTTATTCCGGGGAGGGAACATTCAGTACTTC.

Remarks on this clone: This sample also contains other DNA sequences that code for the same CDR3. This chain joins TRBV7-2 and TRBJ1-3; D not certain. V gave up 2 bases and J gave up 0 bases, with 5 bases separating them. Germline V CDR1 and CDR2: SGHTA, FQGNSA. The CDR3 extends over 14 amino acids. CDR3 in amino acids: CASSLTVSGNTIYF. CDR3 coding DNA: TGTGCCAGCAGCTTAACAGTCTCTGGAAACACCATATATTTT.

The chain links TRBV28 to TRBJ2-3; D perhaps matches TRBD2 (6 bases). This CDR3 spans 15 amino acids. The V gene lost 3 bases and the J gene lost 5 bases, with 15 bases spanning the gap. The germline CDR1 and CDR2 sequences are MDHEN and SYDVKM. In DNA form, the CDR3 reads TGTGCCAGCAGTTTTGGGTCGACGCGGGGAGATACGCAGTATTTT. It encodes CASSFGSTRGDTQYF.

This clone was picked up a small number of times. This sequence joins TRBV9 and TRBJ2-3; D may be TRBD1 (6 bases). Trimming took 3 bases from V and 2 from J, leaving 10 bases between them. CDR3 size: 14 residues. CDR1 and CDR2 from the germline V gene are SGDLS and YYNGEE. The CDR3 loop reads CASSGDTYTDTQYF. The CDR3 nucleotides are TGTGCCAGCAGCGGGGACACTTACACAGATACGCAGTATTTT.

The V and J genes are TRBV19 and TRBJ1-2; D may be TRBD1 (6 bases). Germline lookup yields CDR1 LNHDA and CDR2 SQIVND (reference sequence). V lost 8 bases, J lost 2 bases, and 12 bases lay in between. The CDR3 length is 13 residues. In nucleotides, the CDR3 is TGTGCCAGTGCCTCGACAGGAAACTATGGCTACACCTTC. It is translated as CASASTGNYGYTF.